This T cell receptor beta chain was recorded in a study of blood T cell repertoires in COVID-19. About the research overall: Nucleic acid was either cDNA or gDNA, and it came from T cells, B-cell-depleted T cells, or PBMCs.

Authors' processing steps: For nucleated cells, counts were estimated from reference gene primer amplification. The data were produced by immunoSEQ multiplex PCR, yet TCRdb's version contains in-frame clones alone and is incomplete. The D gene and trimming were derived from the DNA, and the V and J assignments and clone size from that table. The table records a few hundred thousand clones, roughly 84% of them present only once. V was clipped by 7 bases and J by 3 bases; unmatched bases: 8. Germline-derived CDR1 and CDR2 are MDHEN and SYDVKM. The CDR3 consists of 14 residues. This clonotype was sampled from a man aged 40-55 years with active or convalescent COVID-19. Specimen: peripheral blood. This chain uses TRBV28 with TRBJ1-1; the match to TRBD1 covers 7 bases. The CDR3 sequence: CASTVQGTYTEAFF. The CDR3 DNA reads TGTGCCAGCACCGTACAGGGGACGTACACTGAAGCTTTCTTT.